This T cell receptor beta chain stems from a study of blood T cell repertoires in COVID-19. V dropped 3 bases and J dropped 7 bases, with 16 bases sitting between them. The length of the CDR3 is 14 residues. Germline lookup yields CDR1 SGHNT and CDR2 YYREEE (reference sequence). Methods used by the authors: Reference gene primer amplification yielded estimated nucleated cell counts. Assay: immunoSEQ multiplex PCR; the TCRdb copy retains only in-frame clones and omits some. From that table come the V and J calls and clone size; the DNA was used to work out D and trimming. The data contain roughly 240,000 clones, 86% of them seen just once; the ten biggest clones take up approximately 5.5%. Seattle cases were enrolled at active infection and followed longitudinally.

Sequenced: peripheral blood. The sequence was obtained from a woman aged 80 or older with COVID-19, enrolled during active disease. The V gene is TRBV5-4, the J gene TRBJ1-1, with unresolved D. The DNA of the CDR3 is TGTGCCAGCAGCTATGAGGAGGGCCTGAGTGAAGCTTTCTTT. Its protein is CASSYEEGLSEAFF.